This paragraph reports one TCR beta chain. The target of this receptor is not known. Base qualities were left out, and no much larger clone turns up one base away. The data were obtained in a study of control samples from healthy donors and cancer patients (dated by TCRdb to between 2020 and 2021). Trimming leaves V shorter by 1 base and J shorter by 0 bases, with the junction holding 2 bases beyond the gene matches. Based on the germline V gene, the CDR1 and CDR2 sequences are SGHRS and YFSETQ. The CDR3 runs 16 residues from the cysteine to the phenylalanine. Just CDR3 DNA is preserved here, 48 bases in frame from base 1. Library construction relied on the immunoSEQ multiplex PCR assay. What TCRdb holds here is the immuneACCESS table cut down to in-frame rearrangements. Part of the clones is not present; checked against another copy, under half of the missing clones reflect an unresolved V gene, and the others are unexplained. A total of approximately 40,000 clones appear in this sample, over 65% of them only once. The ten largest make up about 15% of the sample.

The receptor's source is a male donor with melanoma. In this chain, TRBV5-1 is recombined with TRBJ2-1; the junction holds 9 bases that match TRBD2. Material: formalin-fixed, paraffin-embedded tissue. The DNA is TGCGCCAGCAGCTTGACTAGCGGGCGCTCCTACAATGAGCAGTTCTTC. Translated, it reads CASSLTSGRSYNEQFF.